This entry lists 15 T cell receptor beta chains sequenced from one sample in a study of blood T cell repertoires in COVID-19. Clones were read by immunoSEQ multiplex PCR, and TCRdb kept only the in-frame ones, dropping some. The sample carries approximately 140,000 clones, about nine tenths recorded once. The material sequenced was peripheral blood. Receptors were obtained from a human donor in a cohort sampled during active COVID-19.

The CDR3 bases are TGCGCCAGCAGCCAAGAAGAGGTTCTCTCTGGAAACACCATATATTTT. Protein product: CASSQEEVLSGNTIYF. The chain carries TRBV4-3 and TRBJ1-3; unclear D gene. This CDR3 comprises 16 residues. V gave up 0 bases and J gave up 0 bases, with 9 bases separating them. Germline lookup yields CDR1 LGHNA and CDR2 YSLEER.

This clone was seen just once. The J gene is TRBJ2-2, the V gene TRBV9; the D gene is possibly TRBD2 (6 bases). Germline values: CDR1 SGDLS, CDR2 YYNGEE. The length of the CDR3 is 18 residues. Trimming cost V 3 bases and J 4 bases, with 22 bases left between them. The CDR3 nucleotides are TGTGCCAGCAGCGAGCGGGCAGGGCGTTCAGTAAGCACCGGGGAGCTGTTTTTT. Protein product: CASSERAGRSVSTGELFF.

The J gene is TRBJ2-5, the V gene TRBV27, with 7 bases lining up with TRBD2. Germline-derived CDR1 and CDR2 are MNHEY and SMNVEV (reference sequence). The length of the CDR3 is 15 residues. CDR3 in DNA: TGTGCGCCCCCCGGGGGGAGCCCGGTCGGGGAGACCCAGTACTTC. Translation gives CAPPGGSPVGETQYF.

The table lists this clone with a few counts. This sequence joins TRBV6-6 and TRBJ2-7, with D perhaps TRBD2 (6 bases). Trimming cost V 2 bases and J 1 base, with 9 bases left between them. The V gene's germline CDR1 is MNHNY and CDR2 SVGAGI (reference sequence). The CDR3 length is 14 residues. DNA for the CDR3: TGTGCCAGCAGTTACGGAGGGGAGTCCTACGAGCAGTACTTC. Residues: CASSYGGESYEQYF.

The rearrangement uses TRBV19 and TRBJ2-5; 14 nucleotides match TRBD2. The CDR3 sequence is 15 residues long. V was pared by 5 bases and J by 4 bases, with 3 bases of the junction left unmatched. Germline assignment: CDR1 LNHDA and CDR2 SQIVND (reference sequence). CDR3 residues: CASSPGLAGGETQYF. The CDR3 DNA follows: TGTGCCAGTAGTCCCGGACTAGCGGGGGGAGAGACCCAGTACTTC.

The chain has TRBV19 and TRBJ2-1, with TRBD1 identical over 8 bases. This CDR3 comprises 17 residues. Germline values: CDR1 LNHDA, CDR2 SQIVND (reference sequence). V lost 0 bases, J lost 2 bases, and 6 bases stayed unmatched. CDR3: CASSIEPSTGAYNEQFF. In DNA, the CDR3 is TGTGCCAGTAGTATAGAGCCGTCGACAGGGGCCTACAATGAGCAGTTCTTC.

In nucleotides, the CDR3 is TGTGCCAGCAGCCCCGGGACAGGGCGGATCGGGGAGCTGTTTTTT. Its translation is CASSPGTGRIGELFF. The rearrangement uses TRBV5-5 and TRBJ2-2, with 9 bases aligning to TRBD1. Germline assignment: CDR1 SGHKS and CDR2 YYEKEE (reference sequence). This CDR3 is built from 15 residues. Trimming removed 4 bases from V and 7 bases from J; junction bases left unmatched: 8. The full variable domain, rest sourced from reference TRBV5-5 and TRBJ2-2, is DAGVTQSPTHLIKTRGQQVTLRCSPISGHKSVSWYQQVLGQGPQFIFQYYEKEERGRGNFPDRFSARQFPNYSSELNVNALLLGDSALYLCASSPGTGRIGELFFGEGSRLTVL.

The V gene is TRBV9, the J gene TRBJ2-3, with 16 bases matching TRBD2. Germline CDR1 reads SGDLS; CDR2 reads YYNGEE. CDR3 length: 16 residues. The trim removed 3 bases at V and 4 bases at J, leaving 2 bases unmatched. CDR3 sequence (DNA): TGTGCCAGCAGCGCTGGGACTAGCGGGGGGGCAGATACGCAGTATTTT. It is translated as CASSAGTSGGADTQYF. The variable domain in full, completed from reference TRBV9 and TRBJ2-3, reads DSGVTQTPKHLITATGQRVTLRCSPRSGDLSVYWYQQSLDQGLQFLIQYYNGEERAKGNILERFSAQQFPDLHSELNLSSLELGDSALYFCASSAGTSGGADTQYFGPGTRLTVL.

This chain links TRBV11-3 with TRBJ2-3; TRBD1 aligns across 9 bases. CDR3 length: 15 amino acids. Losses at the gene ends were 4 bases for V and 5 bases for J; bases not matched to a gene: 7. Germline CDR1 SGHNT, CDR2 YENEEA. The CDR3 spells CASSSGQGQGDTQYF. In nucleotides, the CDR3 is TGTGCCAGCAGCTCCGGACAGGGACAGGGAGATACGCAGTATTTT.

Note on this clone: Sequence at one end of the junction differs from germline and may be a read error. This chain uses TRBV5-6 with TRBJ2-1; 7 bases align to TRBD1. The CDR3 is 16 amino acids. Germline values: CDR1 SGHDT, CDR2 YYEEEE. The chain's CDR3 is CASSPFEGGSSMSSLF. CDR3 coding DNA: TGTGCCAGCAGCCCCTTTGAAGGGGGCTCCTCAATGAGCTCTCTCTTC.

V is TRBV5-6 and J is TRBJ1-3; maybe TRBD1 (6 bases). Trimming removed 0 bases at V and 4 bases at J, with 14 bases between. The CDR3 covers 16 residues. Germline V CDR1 and CDR2: SGHDT, YYEEEE. The CDR3 sequence is CASSLGGRGFGNTIYF. CDR3 nucleotide sequence: TGTGCCAGCAGCTTGGGCGGCAGGGGTTTCGGAAACACCATATATTTT.

The chain is built from TRBV5-4 and TRBJ2-3, with 7 bases identical to TRBD1. The CDR3 has 16 residues. Losses at the gene ends were 0 bases for V and 3 bases for J; bases not matched to a gene: 7. In germline, CDR1 is SGHNT, CDR2 YYREEE (reference sequence). The CDR3 sequence: CASSLGTGLPTDTQYF. The CDR3 DNA reads as TGTGCCAGCAGCTTGGGGACAGGACTTCCTACAGATACGCAGTATTTT.

This clone was seen a handful of times. V gene TRBV10-3 combines with J gene TRBJ2-7; no firm D call. The CDR3 is 14 residues long. CDR1 and CDR2 from the germline V gene are ENHRY and SYGVKD. The V and J ends lost 8 bases and 3 bases respectively, with 17 bases between them. The chain's CDR3 is CAIDSVTLCYEQYF. CDR3 nucleotide sequence: TGTGCCATCGATTCGGTCACGCTTTGCTACGAGCAGTACTTC.

The CDR3 sequence is CASSLGAGGHTDTQYF. The CDR3 DNA reads as TGTGCCAGCAGCTTAGGTGCGGGGGGACACACAGATACGCAGTATTTT. The rearrangement links TRBV11-3 to TRBJ2-3, with TRBD2 matching 8 bases. CDR3 length: 16 amino acids. The J segment lost 2 bases and the V segment lost 1 base, leaving 5 bases of the junction unmatched. CDR1 is SGHNT and CDR2 is YENEEA in the germline V gene.

The chain is built from TRBV18 and TRBJ2-5; a possible D gene is TRBD2 (5 bases). Germline V lookup: CDR1 KGHSH, CDR2 LQKENI. The CDR3 loop spans 16 amino acids. Trimming took 1 base from V and 0 from J, leaving 12 bases between them. CDR3 loop: CASSPRRTGNQETQYF. In DNA form, the CDR3 reads TGTGCCAGCTCACCACGGAGGACGGGAAACCAAGAGACCCAGTACTTC.